Listed below are T cell receptor beta chains from one sample, sequenced in a study of T cell responses to AZD1222 COVID-19 vaccine. Clones were sequenced by immunoSEQ multiplex PCR, and TCRdb holds only the in-frame ones, with some missing. The repertoire holds roughly 100,000 clones, with around 83% as singletons. Material: peripheral blood, obtained on day 0 of AZD1222 vaccination. The origin of the receptors is an adult in good health. Each CDR3 is given with its conserved first and last residue.

TRBV7-9	18	CASSLAGGLAEGYNEQFF
TRBV14	14	CASSYSQGWTEAFF
TRBV6-2/TRBV6-3	13	CASSRGLDYEQYF
TRBV6-2/TRBV6-3	15	CASSLSGLTVNEQYF
TRBV5-1	15	CASSDIGGSYNEQFF
TRBV14	15	CASSQAQGYNSPLHF
TRBV4-3	14	CASSSIANTGELFF
TRBV12-2	20	CASRLAGTSGSRSSYNEQFF
TRBV6-1	16	CASSEGTGGLVTEAFF
TRBV28	10	CASGHTEAFF
TRBV6-6	13	CASTRTGGGEQFF
TRBV18	14	CASSPSVGAQEQFF
TRBV10-2	15	CASSVSGVGNQPQHF
TRBV25-1	16	CASSSLAGASTDTQYF
TRBV4-2	15	CASSQEGLAWETQYF
TRBV7-9	14	CASSPDRAPYEQYF
TRBV7-9	12	CASSWTGNEQYF
TRBV3-1/TRBV3-2	20	CASSLALGVAPSSYNSPLHF
TRBV25-1	16	CASSEPGGRSNEKLFF
TRBV5-1	14	CASSLAGWNTEAFF
TRBV30	14	CAWKSDRVNTEAFF
TRBV6-2/TRBV6-3	15	CASSWGDSPGPGYTF
TRBV21-1	15	CASSICPFLDYGYTF
TRBV4-3	16	CASSQDVNSDSYEQYF
TRBV4-3	15	CASSQVNGGDQPQHF
TRBV27	13	CASSKGGPYEQYF
TRBV27	16	CASSITGVGSNQPQHF
TRBV7-2	15	CASSYSWGAAGELFF
TRBV6-5	12	CASSYVAVEQFF
TRBV5-1	15	CASSLVGGSYNEQFF
TRBV9	16	CASSVAATGGTGELFF
TRBV4-2	16	CASSQVRGALEETQYF
TRBV3-1/TRBV3-2	15	CASSQDGGRVNEQFF
TRBV5-5	18	CASSPGQGAGRTNYGYTF
TRBV2	12	CASSIQGYEQYF
TRBV5-4	13	CASSLRTRETQYF
TRBV19	16	CASSIIGTGGTEKLFF
TRBV2	14	CASSATSGEETQYF
TRBV5-4	15	CASSLDGRDTDTQYF
TRBV2	13	CASSDLSEGRAFF
TRBV28	14	CASVPTSGVYEQYF
TRBV5-4	15	CASSPRAGDSYEQYF
TRBV6-5	13	CASSSDRFNEQFF